These 11 T cell receptor beta chains originate from one sample sequenced in a study of regulatory T cells in long-lasting Graves disease. The TCR beta library used iRepertoire HTBI primers with Arm-PCR amplification of CDR3. One entry per CDR3 protein results from TCRdb running MiXCR on the multiplex PCR reads. Among 440,000 or so distinct CDR3 sequences listed, under 15% were seen once. As for time point: newly diagnosed GD, antithyroid drugs for less than 3 months. PBMC RNA was the source of the TCR library. These sequences were also reported in another study, on T cells in Graves' hyperthyroidism and ophthalmopathy.

This specimen consisted of peripheral blood mononuclear cells (PBMCs), obtained at new diagnosis, from a patient treated with antithyroid drugs. These receptors were collected from a woman younger than 45 with Graves disease.

This chain connects TRBV5-8 to TRBJ2-3; D remains unclear. Germline V gene sequence: CDR1 SGHTS, CDR2 YDEGEE. The CDR3 extends over 15 amino acids. V lost 0 bases and J lost 2, with 10 bases in between. DNA of the CDR3: TGTGCCAGCAGCTTGGGCCAGAAACTCACAGATACGCAGTATTTT. It translates to CASSLGQKLTDTQYF.

This clonotype was seen a handful of times. The chain combines TRBV5-6 with TRBJ2-7; D is unresolved. Germline-derived CDR1 and CDR2 are SGHDT and YYEEEE. Trimming stripped 0 bases from V and 3 bases from J, with 7 bases between. The CDR3 consists of 13 residues. The CDR3 nucleotides read TGTGCCAGCAGCTTGGGGATTTTCTACGAGCAGTACTTC. As protein: CASSLGIFYEQYF.

This chain uses TRBV6-1 with TRBJ2-3; 7 bases fit TRBD1. The CDR3 spans 13 residues. V trimming: 6 bases; J trimming: 8 bases; junction bases outside the gene matches: 8. Germline loops: CDR1 MNHNS, CDR2 SASEGT. CDR3: CASRPQGIRTQYF. In DNA, the CDR3 is TGTGCCAGCAGACCACAGGGGATTCGTACGCAGTATTTT.

This clonotype was picked up many times. The chain recombines TRBV29-1 with TRBJ2-7, with D possibly being TRBD2 (7 bases). From germline, CDR1 is SQVTM and CDR2 ANQGSEA. The CDR3 is 16 residues long. V dropped 0 bases and J dropped 3 bases, with 18 bases sitting between them. In nucleotides, the CDR3 is TGCAGCGTTGAAGATCAGGGAGGGGGTAGGGGCTACGAGCAGTACTTC. This sequence encodes CSVEDQGGGRGYEQYF.

The table lists this clonotype with many counts. The CDR3 here is CASSRGLAGITSTDTQYF. For the CDR3, the DNA is TGTGCCAGCAGCCGGGGACTAGCGGGAATTACTAGCACAGATACGCAGTATTTT. The chain employs TRBV12-3 or TRBV12-4 and TRBJ2-3; 13 bases are shared with TRBD2. The CDR3 spans 18 residues. J gave up 0 bases and V 6 bases, and 9 bases lay outside the gene matches.

In this sample, this clonotype turned up many times. The chain combines TRBV3-1 with TRBJ2-7, with 10 positions matching TRBD1. CDR3 length equals 14 residues. V shed 3 bases, J shed 2 bases, and the junction held 1 base outside the gene matches. Germline CDR1 LGHDT, CDR2 YNNKEL (reference sequence). CDR3 protein: CASSHGTGAYEQYF. CDR3 nucleotides: TGTGCCAGCAGCCACGGGACAGGGGCCTACGAGCAGTACTTC.

This clonotype was picked up a small number of times. V gene TRBV29-1 combines with J gene TRBJ1-5; tentative D call: TRBD1 (5 bases). CDR3 length: 12 residues. Germline lookup yields CDR1 SQVTM and CDR2 ANQGSEA. The V gene lost 8 bases and the J gene lost 2 bases, with 10 bases spanning the gap. The CDR3 loop is CSIGGGNQPQHF. CDR3 coding DNA: TGCAGCATTGGAGGGGGCAATCAGCCCCAGCATTTT.

This clonotype was detected ten times or more. The rearrangement uses TRBV20-1 and TRBJ2-7; possibly TRBD1 for D (5 bases). The CDR3 extends over 14 amino acids. V was pared by 2 bases and J by 0 bases, with 11 bases between. Germline values: CDR1 DFQATT, CDR2 SNEGSKA (reference sequence). The CDR3 reads CSARPRVSSYEQYF. DNA of the CDR3: TGCAGTGCTAGACCCAGGGTTAGCTCCTACGAGCAGTACTTC.

This clonotype was picked up many times. V usage is TRBV28 and J usage is TRBJ2-3, with 11 bases fitting TRBD2. Trimming cost V 1 base and J 5 bases; bases outside gene matches: 8. The CDR3 extends over 17 amino acids. CDR1 is MDHEN, CDR2 SYDVKM, per germline. The CDR3 loop is CASSLSNRLAGKDTQYF. CDR3 in DNA: TGTGCCAGCAGTTTATCTAACCGACTAGCGGGAAAAGATACGCAGTATTTT.

This clonotype came up a few times. The V and J genes are TRBV12-5 and TRBJ1-1; D ambiguous. The germline CDR1 and CDR2 sequences are LGHNT and FRNRAP. Deletions cut 2 bases from V and 1 base from J, with 8 bases between. This CDR3 is built from 14 residues. CDR3 in amino acids: CASGLMDANTEAFF. As DNA, the CDR3 is TGTGCTAGTGGTTTGATGGATGCGAACACTGAAGCTTTCTTT.

V and J are TRBV28 and TRBJ1-5; weak D call: TRBD1 (6 bases). The CDR3 covers 14 residues. The V gene lost 10 bases and the J gene lost 3 bases, with 16 bases spanning the gap. Germline V gene sequence: CDR1 MDHEN, CDR2 SYDVKM. The CDR3 sequence is CATSPGEDNQPQHF. The CDR3 nucleotides read TGTGCCACCAGCCCAGGGGAGGACAATCAGCCCCAGCATTTT.